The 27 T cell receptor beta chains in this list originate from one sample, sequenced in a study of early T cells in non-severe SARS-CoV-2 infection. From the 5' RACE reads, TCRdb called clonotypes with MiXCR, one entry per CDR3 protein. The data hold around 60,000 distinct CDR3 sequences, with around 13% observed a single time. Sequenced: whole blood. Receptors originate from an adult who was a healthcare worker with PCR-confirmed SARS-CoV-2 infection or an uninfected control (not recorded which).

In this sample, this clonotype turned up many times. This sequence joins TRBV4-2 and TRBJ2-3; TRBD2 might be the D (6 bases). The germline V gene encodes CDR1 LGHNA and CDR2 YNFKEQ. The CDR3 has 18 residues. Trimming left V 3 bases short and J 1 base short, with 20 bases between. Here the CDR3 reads CASSHPGRERWGTDTQYF. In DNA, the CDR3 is TGTGCCAGCAGCCATCCGGGACGGGAGCGGTGGGGCACAGATACGCAGTATTTT.

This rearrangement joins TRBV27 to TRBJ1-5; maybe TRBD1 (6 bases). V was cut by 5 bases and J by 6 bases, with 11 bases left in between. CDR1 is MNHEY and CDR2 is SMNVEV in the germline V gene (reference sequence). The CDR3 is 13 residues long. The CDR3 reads CASSGGAGQPQHF. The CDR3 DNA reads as TGTGCCAGCAGTGGGGGGGCGGGTCAGCCCCAGCATTTT.

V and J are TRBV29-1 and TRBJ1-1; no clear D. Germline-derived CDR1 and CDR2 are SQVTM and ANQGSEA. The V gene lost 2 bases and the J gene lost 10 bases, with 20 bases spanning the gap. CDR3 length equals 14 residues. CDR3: CSVEKLAELGGAFF. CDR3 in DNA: TGCAGCGTTGAAAAGTTGGCCGAGCTAGGCGGAGCTTTCTTT.

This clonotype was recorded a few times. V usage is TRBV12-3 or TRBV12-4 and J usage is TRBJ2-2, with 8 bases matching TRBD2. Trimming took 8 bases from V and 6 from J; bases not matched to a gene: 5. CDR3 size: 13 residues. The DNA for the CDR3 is TGTGCCAGCGGCGGGAGGACTCCCGGGGAGCTGTTTTTT. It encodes CASGGRTPGELFF.

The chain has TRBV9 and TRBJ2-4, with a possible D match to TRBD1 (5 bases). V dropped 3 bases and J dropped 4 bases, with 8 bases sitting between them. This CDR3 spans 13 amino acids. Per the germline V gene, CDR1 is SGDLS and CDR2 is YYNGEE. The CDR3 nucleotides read TGTGCCAGCAGCGCCGCAGGGAAAAACATTCAGTACTTC. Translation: CASSAAGKNIQYF.

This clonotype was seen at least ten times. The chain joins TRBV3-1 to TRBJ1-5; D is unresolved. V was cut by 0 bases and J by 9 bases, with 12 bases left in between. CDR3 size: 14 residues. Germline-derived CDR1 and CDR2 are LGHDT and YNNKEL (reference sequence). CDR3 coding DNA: TGTGCCAGCAGCCAAGATCGTAGCCTTTGGCCCCAGCATTTT. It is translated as CASSQDRSLWPQHF.

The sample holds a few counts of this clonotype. The CDR3 region is CASSPRGTGDSYEQYF. DNA of the CDR3: TGTGCCAGTAGTCCCCGAGGGACAGGAGACAGTTACGAGCAGTACTTC. The V gene is TRBV19, the J gene TRBJ2-7; 8 positions match TRBD1. Germline assignment: CDR1 LNHDA and CDR2 SQIVND (reference sequence). The CDR3 runs to 16 residues. Trimming took 5 bases from V and 4 from J; bases not matched to a gene: 13.

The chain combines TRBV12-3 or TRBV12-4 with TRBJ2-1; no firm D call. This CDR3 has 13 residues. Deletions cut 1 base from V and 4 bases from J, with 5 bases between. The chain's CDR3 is CASSLVQYNEQFF. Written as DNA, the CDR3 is TGTGCCAGCAGTTTAGTCCAATACAATGAGCAGTTCTTC.

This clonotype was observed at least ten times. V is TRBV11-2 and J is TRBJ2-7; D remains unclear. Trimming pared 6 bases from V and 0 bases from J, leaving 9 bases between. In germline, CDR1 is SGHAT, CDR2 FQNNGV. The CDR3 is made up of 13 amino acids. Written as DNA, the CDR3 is TGTGCCAGCAGTCCGCGCGCCTCCTACGAGCAGTACTTC. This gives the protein CASSPRASYEQYF.

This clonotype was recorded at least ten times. The CDR3 DNA reads TGTGCCAGCAGTTTGGACGGGGTAGGAGAGACCCAGTACTTC. This encodes CASSLDGVGETQYF. This chain links TRBV12-3 or TRBV12-4 with TRBJ2-5, with D possibly being TRBD2 (5 bases). This CDR3 is built from 14 residues. The V gene lost 3 bases and the J gene lost 4 bases, with 12 bases spanning the gap.

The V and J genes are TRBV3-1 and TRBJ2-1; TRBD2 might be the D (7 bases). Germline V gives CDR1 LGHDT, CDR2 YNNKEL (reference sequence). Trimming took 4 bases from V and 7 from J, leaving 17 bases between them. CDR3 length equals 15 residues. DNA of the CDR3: TGTGCCAGCAGCCCGGAGGGGGGGGCGAGGAATGAGCAGTTCTTC. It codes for CASSPEGGARNEQFF.

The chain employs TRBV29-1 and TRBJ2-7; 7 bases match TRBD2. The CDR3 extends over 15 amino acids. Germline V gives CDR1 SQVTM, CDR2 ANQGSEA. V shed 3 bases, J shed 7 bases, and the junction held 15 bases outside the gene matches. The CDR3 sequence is CSVDWGPDREDEQYF. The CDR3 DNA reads TGCAGCGTTGACTGGGGACCCGATCGGGAGGATGAGCAGTACTTC.

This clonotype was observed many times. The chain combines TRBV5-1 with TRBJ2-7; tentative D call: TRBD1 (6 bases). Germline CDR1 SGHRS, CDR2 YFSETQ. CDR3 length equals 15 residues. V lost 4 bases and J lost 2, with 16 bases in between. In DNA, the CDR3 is TGCGCCAGCAGCAGTTCAGGGGCCTATACCTACGAGCAGTACTTC. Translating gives CASSSSGAYTYEQYF.

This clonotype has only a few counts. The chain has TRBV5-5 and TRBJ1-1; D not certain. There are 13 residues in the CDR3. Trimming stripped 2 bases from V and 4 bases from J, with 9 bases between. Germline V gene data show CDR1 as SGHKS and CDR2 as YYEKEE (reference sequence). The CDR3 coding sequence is TGTGCCAGCAGCTTTGGACCGGGCACTGAAGCTTTCTTT. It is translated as CASSFGPGTEAFF. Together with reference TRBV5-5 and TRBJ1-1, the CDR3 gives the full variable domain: DAGVTQSPTHLIKTRGQQVTLRCSPISGHKSVSWYQQVLGQGPQFIFQYYEKEERGRGNFPDRFSARQFPNYSSELNVNALLLGDSALYLCASSFGPGTEAFFGQGTRLTVV.

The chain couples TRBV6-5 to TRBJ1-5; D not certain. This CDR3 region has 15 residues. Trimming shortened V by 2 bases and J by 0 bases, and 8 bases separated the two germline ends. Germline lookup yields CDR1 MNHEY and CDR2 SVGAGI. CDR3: CASSYVRDSNQPQHF. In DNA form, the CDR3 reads TGTGCCAGCAGTTACGTCCGGGATAGCAATCAGCCCCAGCATTTT.

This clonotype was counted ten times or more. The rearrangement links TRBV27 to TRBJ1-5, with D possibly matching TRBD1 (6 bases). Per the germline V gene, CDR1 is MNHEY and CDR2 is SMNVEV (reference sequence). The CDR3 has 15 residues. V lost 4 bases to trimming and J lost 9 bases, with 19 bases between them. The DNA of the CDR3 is TGTGCCAGCAGTTCCGATATTGATGGGGGCCTGCCCCAGCATTTT. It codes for CASSSDIDGGLPQHF.

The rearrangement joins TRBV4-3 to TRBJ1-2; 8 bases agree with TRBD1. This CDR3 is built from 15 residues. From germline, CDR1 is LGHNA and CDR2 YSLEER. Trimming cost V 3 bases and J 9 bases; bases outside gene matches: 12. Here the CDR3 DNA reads TGCGCCAGCAGCCATTCGGACAGGGATTTCCTCCGCTACACCTTC. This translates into CASSHSDRDFLRYTF.

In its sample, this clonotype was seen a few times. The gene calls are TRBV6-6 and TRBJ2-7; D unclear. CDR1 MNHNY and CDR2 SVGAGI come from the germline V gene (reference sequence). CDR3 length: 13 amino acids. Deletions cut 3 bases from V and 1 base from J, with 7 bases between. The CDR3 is CASSYVGSYEQYF. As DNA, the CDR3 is TGTGCCAGCAGTTATGTGGGTTCCTACGAGCAGTACTTC.

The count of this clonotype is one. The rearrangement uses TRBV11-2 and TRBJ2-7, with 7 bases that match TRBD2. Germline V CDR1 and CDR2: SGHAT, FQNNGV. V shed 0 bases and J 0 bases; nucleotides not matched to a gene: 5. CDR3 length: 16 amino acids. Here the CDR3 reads CASSLDWLAASYEQYF. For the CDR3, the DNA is TGTGCCAGCAGCTTAGATTGGCTAGCGGCCTCCTACGAGCAGTACTTC.

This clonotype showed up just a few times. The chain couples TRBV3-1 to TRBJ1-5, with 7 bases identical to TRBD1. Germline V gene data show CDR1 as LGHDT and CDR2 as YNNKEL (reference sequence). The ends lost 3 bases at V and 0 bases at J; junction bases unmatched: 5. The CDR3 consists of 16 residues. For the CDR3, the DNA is TGTGCCAGCAGCCAGGGGACAGCTAATAGCAATCAGCCCCAGCATTTT. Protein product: CASSQGTANSNQPQHF.

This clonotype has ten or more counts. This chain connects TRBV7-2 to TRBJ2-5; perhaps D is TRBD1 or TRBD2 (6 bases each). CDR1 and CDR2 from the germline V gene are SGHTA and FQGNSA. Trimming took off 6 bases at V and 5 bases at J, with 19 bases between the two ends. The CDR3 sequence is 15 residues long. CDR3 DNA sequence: TGTGCCAGCAGTCTCGTTGGGGGGCCCAGCGAGACCCAGTACTTC. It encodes CASSLVGGPSETQYF.

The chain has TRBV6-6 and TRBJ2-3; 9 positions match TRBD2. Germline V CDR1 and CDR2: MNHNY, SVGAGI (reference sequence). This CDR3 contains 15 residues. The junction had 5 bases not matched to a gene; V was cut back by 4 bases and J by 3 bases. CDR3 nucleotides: TGTGCCAGCAGTTTTACTAGCGGGTCGACAGATACGCAGTATTTT. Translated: CASSFTSGSTDTQYF.

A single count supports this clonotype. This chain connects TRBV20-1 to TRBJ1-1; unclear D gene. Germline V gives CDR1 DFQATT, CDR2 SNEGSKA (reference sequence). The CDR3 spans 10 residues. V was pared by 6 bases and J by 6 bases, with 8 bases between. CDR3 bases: TGCAGTGCCATGGGCCCTGAAGCTTTCTTT. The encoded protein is CSAMGPEAFF.

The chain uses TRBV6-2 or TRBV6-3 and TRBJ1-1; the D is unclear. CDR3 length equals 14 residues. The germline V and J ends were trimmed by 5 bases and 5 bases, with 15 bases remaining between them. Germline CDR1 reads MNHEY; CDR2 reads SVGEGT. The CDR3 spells CASSPGLQRTEAFF. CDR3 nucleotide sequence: TGTGCCAGCAGTCCCGGACTGCAGAGGACTGAAGCTTTCTTT.

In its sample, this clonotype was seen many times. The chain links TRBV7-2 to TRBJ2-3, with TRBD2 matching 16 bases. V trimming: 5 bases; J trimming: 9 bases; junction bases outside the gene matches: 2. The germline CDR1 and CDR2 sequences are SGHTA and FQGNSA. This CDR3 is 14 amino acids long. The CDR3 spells CASSPGLAGGTQYF. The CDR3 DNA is TGTGCCAGCAGCCCGGGACTAGCGGGGGGGACGCAGTATTTT. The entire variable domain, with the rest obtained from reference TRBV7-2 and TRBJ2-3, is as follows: GAGVSQSPSNKVTEKGKDVELRCDPISGHTALYWYRQSLGQGLEFLIYFQGNSAPDKSGLPSDRFSAERTGGSVSTLTIQRTQQEDSAVYLCASSPGLAGGTQYFGPGTRLTVL.

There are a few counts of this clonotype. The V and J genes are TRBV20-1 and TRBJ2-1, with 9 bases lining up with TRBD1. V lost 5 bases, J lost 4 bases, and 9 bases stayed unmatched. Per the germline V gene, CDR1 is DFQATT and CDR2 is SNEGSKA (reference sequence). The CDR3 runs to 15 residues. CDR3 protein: CSACLRTGVYNEQFF. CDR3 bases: TGCAGTGCTTGTCTGCGGACAGGGGTATACAATGAGCAGTTCTTC.

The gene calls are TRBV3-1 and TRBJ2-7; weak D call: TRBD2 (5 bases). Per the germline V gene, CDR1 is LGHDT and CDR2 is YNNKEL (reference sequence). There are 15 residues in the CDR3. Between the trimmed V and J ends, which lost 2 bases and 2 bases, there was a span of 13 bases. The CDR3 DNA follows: TGTGCCAGCAGCCAATTCCGGACGGGGACCTACGAGCAGTACTTC. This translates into CASSQFRTGTYEQYF.